These 30 T cell receptor beta chains originate from one sample sequenced in a study of PD-1 blockade in classical Hodgkin lymphoma. Time point given: cycle 4 day 1 (C4D1), after 6 weeks of nivolumab. Every patient was affected by relapse after autologous stem cell transplantation, while exposure to brentuximab vedotin was not uniform. TCRdb's table, derived via immunoSEQ multiplex PCR, lists solely in-frame clones and lacks some. Of around 92,000 clones in the sample, 83% are singletons; the top ten hold 15% to 20%. Material: peripheral blood mononuclear cells (PBMCs), obtained before the fourth cycle of nivolumab. Receptors originate from a human donor with classical Hodgkin lymphoma.

The chain joins TRBV10-3 to TRBJ2-7; D not resolved. The CDR3 is 13 residues long. Germline-derived CDR1 and CDR2 are ENHRY and SYGVKD. Trimming pared 5 bases from V and 7 bases from J, leaving 15 bases between. The CDR3 coding sequence is TGTGCCATCAGTTCCGCCGACTGGCAGGAGCAGTACTTC. Protein: CAISSADWQEQYF.

The rearrangement joins TRBV9 to TRBJ2-2; the match to TRBD2 covers 10 bases. Germline V gives CDR1 SGDLS, CDR2 YYNGEE. V was pared by 3 bases and J by 5 bases, with 4 bases of the junction left unmatched. CDR3 size: 15 residues. This chain's CDR3 is CASSAIAGGTGELFF. The DNA for the CDR3 is TGTGCCAGCAGCGCGATAGCGGGAGGTACCGGGGAGCTGTTTTTT.

This rearrangement joins TRBV27 to TRBJ2-6, with TRBD1 matching 7 bases. Germline V gives CDR1 MNHEY, CDR2 SMNVEV (reference sequence). V shed 6 bases and J 4 bases; nucleotides not matched to a gene: 9. The CDR3 has 16 amino acids. CDR3 nucleotide sequence: TGTGCCAGCAGACCAGACAGGGCTCCAGGGGCCAACGTCCTGACTTTC. Encoded protein: CASRPDRAPGANVLTF.

V and J are TRBV7-6 and TRBJ2-7, with TRBD2 matching over 14 bases. V was clipped by 5 bases and J by 4 bases; unmatched bases: 7. This CDR3 region has 16 residues. Per germline, CDR1 SGHVS and CDR2 FNYEAQ. In DNA, the CDR3 is TGTGCCAGCAGCCCAGGACTAGCGGGAGGTGGTTACGAGCAGTACTTC. Amino acids: CASSPGLAGGGYEQYF.

The V and J genes are TRBV19 and TRBJ1-2; weak D call: TRBD1 (6 bases). CDR3 length: 15 residues. Trimming shortened V by 6 bases and J by 7 bases, and 21 bases separated the two germline ends. CDR1 and CDR2 (germline): LNHDA, SQIVND (reference sequence). The CDR3, as DNA: TGTGCCAGTAGACAACAGGGCTGGAGGGAGCGTGGCTACACCTTC. Translated: CASRQQGWRERGYTF.

This clone was counted only a few times. The chain couples TRBV2 to TRBJ1-1; 9 bases map to TRBD1. CDR3 length: 13 amino acids. The germline V gene encodes CDR1 SNHLY and CDR2 FYNNEI. Trimming at V came to 6 bases and at J to 1 base, leaving 0 bases not matched to a gene. Here the CDR3 DNA reads TGTGCCAGCAGGGACAGGGGGAACACTGAAGCTTTCTTT. Translating gives CASRDRGNTEAFF.

This chain uses TRBV10-3 with TRBJ1-3, with unresolved D. CDR1 and CDR2 (germline): ENHRY, SYGVKD. V lost 10 bases and J lost 2, with 12 bases in between. The CDR3 consists of 13 residues. The DNA of the CDR3 is TGTGCCACCCGGGGAGTTACTGGAAACACCATATATTTT. Protein: CATRGVTGNTIYF.

The CDR3 DNA follows: TGTGCCAGTCGCGGGATCACAGATACGCAGTATTTT. It encodes CASRGITDTQYF. The chain recombines TRBV19 with TRBJ2-3, with a tentative D call TRBD2 (6 bases). V dropped 8 bases and J dropped 2 bases, with 8 bases sitting between them. From germline, CDR1 is LNHDA and CDR2 SQIVND (reference sequence). CDR3 length: 12 amino acids.

The rearrangement uses TRBV10-3 and TRBJ1-1, with D unresolved. This CDR3 comprises 15 residues. The germline V gene encodes CDR1 ENHRY and CDR2 SYGVKD. Trimming left V 4 bases short and J 0 bases short, with 12 bases between. As DNA, the CDR3 is TGTGCCATCAGTGCGAACTCCGGGGTGAACACTGAAGCTTTCTTT. It translates to CAISANSGVNTEAFF.

This chain uses TRBV10-3 with TRBJ2-2, with 8 bases matching TRBD2. CDR1 ENHRY and CDR2 SYGVKD come from the germline V gene. The CDR3 runs to 16 residues. Trimming removed 2 bases from V and 7 bases from J; junction bases left unmatched: 9. Here the CDR3 reads CAISERGSGMSGELFF. CDR3 nucleotides: TGTGCCATCAGTGAGCGGGGTAGCGGGATGAGCGGGGAGCTGTTTTTT.

V usage is TRBV6-1 and J usage is TRBJ1-5; D remains unclear. The germline V gene encodes CDR1 MNHNS and CDR2 SASEGT. The CDR3 is made up of 12 amino acids. Trimming took 3 bases from V and 5 from J, leaving 5 bases between them. CDR3 DNA: TGTGCCAGCAGTGACAACTATCAGCCCCAGCATTTT. Translation gives CASSDNYQPQHF.

The chain links TRBV21-1 to TRBJ2-7; the table's D call, TRBD2, was not checked against the DNA. TRBV21-1 is noted as a pseudogene. The CDR3 has 15 residues. The CDR3 DNA follows: TGTGCCAGCACCCATCAGCGGGAGGGCCTTTACGAGCAGTACTTC. Amino acid sequence: CASTHQREGLYEQYF.

This chain uses TRBV5-6 with TRBJ2-7; D remains unclear. This CDR3 is built from 14 residues. V lost 1 base, J lost 0 bases, and 8 bases lay in between. Per the germline V gene, CDR1 is SGHDT and CDR2 is YYEEEE. CDR3 protein: CASSLSPASYEQYF. The CDR3 nucleotides are TGTGCCAGCAGCTTGAGTCCTGCCTCCTACGAGCAGTACTTC.

This chain links TRBV5-5 with TRBJ2-7; D perhaps matches TRBD1 (6 bases). Trimming pared 4 bases from V and 8 bases from J, leaving 10 bases between. This CDR3 is 11 amino acids long. Germline V gene sequence: CDR1 SGHKS, CDR2 YYEKEE (reference sequence). The CDR3 DNA follows: TGTGCCAGCAGCAACGACAGGCAGCAGTACTTC. Encoded protein: CASSNDRQQYF.

V is TRBV5-1 and J is TRBJ2-5, with 9 positions matching TRBD2. Trimming removed 3 bases from V and 11 bases from J; junction bases left unmatched: 11. The CDR3 is 14 amino acids. CDR1 SGHRS and CDR2 YFSETQ come from the germline V gene. CDR3 nucleotide sequence: TGCGCCAGCAGCTCGGGTTGGGCTAGCGGGGAGCAGTACTTC. Its translation is CASSSGWASGEQYF. Supplemented by reference TRBV5-1 and TRBJ2-5, the full variable domain reads KAGVTQTPRYLIKTRGQQVTLSCSPISGHRSVSWYQQTPGQGLQFLFEYFSETQRNKGNFPGRFSGRQFSNSRSEMNVSTLELGDSALYLCASSSGWASGEQYFGPGTRLLVL.

J is TRBJ2-7 and V is TRBV11-2; D call uncertain. Germline CDR1 is SGHAT and CDR2 is FQNNGV. Trimming removed 2 bases from V and 2 bases from J, with 7 bases in between. CDR3 length: 13 residues. The CDR3 protein is CASSLNEPYEQYF. DNA for the CDR3: TGTGCCAGCAGCTTAAACGAGCCCTACGAGCAGTACTTC.

The chain combines TRBV27 with TRBJ1-2, with D perhaps TRBD1 (6 bases). Trimming left V 6 bases short and J 4 bases short, with 18 bases between. This CDR3 has 15 amino acids. The germline CDR1 and CDR2 sequences are MNHEY and SMNVEV (reference sequence). The CDR3 DNA sequence: TGTGCCAGCAGCCCCGGGGGCCTAGGAGGCTATGGCTACACCTTC. It yields the protein CASSPGGLGGYGYTF.

The rearrangement joins TRBV7-8 to TRBJ1-2; the D is unclear. This CDR3 spans 16 amino acids. Trimming stripped 5 bases from V and 3 bases from J, with 19 bases between. Germline V gene sequence: CDR1 SGHVS, CDR2 FQNEAQ. The CDR3 here is CASSPRHKTDYYGYTF. Here the CDR3 DNA reads TGTGCCAGCAGCCCCCGACATAAGACGGACTACTATGGCTACACCTTC.

V gene TRBV7-8 combines with J gene TRBJ2-7; 14 positions agree with TRBD2. This CDR3 comprises 15 residues. The V segment lost 5 bases and the J segment 5 bases; nucleotides outside the gene matches: 5. CDR1 and CDR2 (germline): SGHVS, FQNEAQ. The DNA for the CDR3 is TGTGCCAGCAGCCCGGGACTAGCGGGAGAGCACGAGCAGTACTTC. Translated: CASSPGLAGEHEQYF.

This sequence joins TRBV4-3 and TRBJ2-7; TRBD2 agrees at 9 bases. There are 18 residues in the CDR3. V shed 4 bases and J 0 bases; nucleotides not matched to a gene: 13. The germline CDR1 and CDR2 sequences are LGHNA and YSLEER. CDR3 amino acids: CASSLSLSPSGASYEQYF. The CDR3 nucleotides are TGCGCCAGCAGCCTCAGTCTCTCGCCTAGCGGGGCCTCCTACGAGCAGTACTTC.

This clone is a singleton in its sample. The J gene is TRBJ1-2, the V gene TRBV11-2; 8 bases match TRBD1. The CDR3 covers 13 residues. Germline CDR1 and CDR2: SGHAT and FQNNGV. Trimming cost V 1 base and J 7 bases; bases outside gene matches: 2. The CDR3 protein is CASSLGQGTGYTF. The DNA of the CDR3 is TGTGCCAGCAGCTTAGGACAGGGGACTGGCTACACCTTC. The variable domain in full, completed from reference TRBV11-2 and TRBJ1-2, reads EAGVAQSPRYKIIEKRQSVAFWCNPISGHATLYWYQQILGQGPKLLIQFQNNGVVDDSQLPKDRFSAERLKGVDSTLKIQPAKLEDSAVYLCASSLGQGTGYTFGSGTRLTVV.

The V and J genes are TRBV5-1 and TRBJ2-2; 8 nucleotides match TRBD2. V lost 1 base, J lost 3 bases, and 17 bases stayed unmatched. The CDR3 runs 20 residues. Germline CDR1 and CDR2: SGHRS and YFSETQ. The CDR3 spells CASSLWGADAGGRDTGELFF. CDR3 bases: TGCGCCAGCAGCTTGTGGGGTGCTGATGCGGGAGGCCGGGACACCGGGGAGCTGTTTTTT. The variable domain in full, with the rest retrieved from reference TRBV5-1 and TRBJ2-2, is KAGVTQTPRYLIKTRGQQVTLSCSPISGHRSVSWYQQTPGQGLQFLFEYFSETQRNKGNFPGRFSGRQFSNSRSEMNVSTLELGDSALYLCASSLWGADAGGRDTGELFFGEGSRLTVL.

The V gene is TRBV5-4, the J gene TRBJ2-7; tentatively, D is TRBD2 (5 bases). CDR1 and CDR2 from the germline V gene are SGHNT and YYREEE (reference sequence). V dropped 4 bases and J dropped 2 bases, with 13 bases sitting between them. This CDR3 is built from 14 residues. CDR3 in amino acids: CASSPLGETYEQYF. The CDR3 DNA follows: TGTGCCAGCAGCCCTCTCGGGGAAACCTACGAGCAGTACTTC.

The gene calls are TRBV6-1 and TRBJ1-1, with no clear D. Germline V gives CDR1 MNHNS, CDR2 SASEGT. V dropped 8 bases and J dropped 3 bases, with 13 bases sitting between them. The CDR3 contains 13 residues. CDR3 amino acids: CASCFLTDTEAFF. The CDR3 nucleotides read TGTGCCAGCTGTTTCCTAACAGACACTGAAGCTTTCTTT.

The chain recombines TRBV6-5 with TRBJ2-1, with 7 bases aligning to TRBD1. The V and J ends lost 8 bases and 10 bases, in that order; junction bases with no gene match: 5. The germline CDR1 and CDR2 sequences are MNHEY and SVGAGI. The CDR3 contains 11 residues. The CDR3 loop is CASRGRGEQFF. As DNA, the CDR3 is TGTGCCAGCCGCGGCAGGGGGGAGCAGTTCTTC.

J is TRBJ2-7 and V is TRBV9, with 8 positions matching TRBD2. The CDR3 has 15 amino acids. V lost 4 bases to trimming and J lost 2 bases; unmatched junction nucleotides: 8. CDR1 SGDLS and CDR2 YYNGEE come from the germline V gene. The CDR3 coding sequence is TGTGCCAGCAGCTCGACTAGCGATTCCACCTACGAGCAGTACTTC. Residues: CASSSTSDSTYEQYF.

V gene TRBV6-1 combines with J gene TRBJ2-1; D is unclear. The CDR3 is made up of 13 amino acids. Germline CDR1 MNHNS, CDR2 SASEGT. Trimming took 8 bases from V and 0 from J, leaving 8 bases between them. The CDR3 nucleotides are TGTGCCAGCGCACGGAGCTCCTACAATGAGCAGTTCTTC. Amino acid sequence: CASARSSYNEQFF.

This clone came up once. The chain has TRBV5-1 and TRBJ2-1; 10 bases are shared with TRBD2. V shed 2 bases and J 6 bases; nucleotides not matched to a gene: 8. The CDR3 runs 16 residues. Per germline, CDR1 SGHRS and CDR2 YFSETQ. This CDR3 reads CASSFSGTSAINEQFF. The CDR3 DNA follows: TGCGCCAGCAGCTTTTCCGGGACTAGCGCGATCAATGAGCAGTTCTTC.

The V and J genes are TRBV4-3 and TRBJ2-2; 7 bases match TRBD1. The CDR3 is 15 amino acids. Germline V gives CDR1 LGHNA, CDR2 YSLEER. The J segment lost 5 bases and the V segment lost 4 bases, leaving 7 bases of the junction unmatched. The CDR3 region has the DNA TGCGCCAGCAGCCGTACAGGGGTCCGGACCGGGGAGCTGTTTTTT. Translated: CASSRTGVRTGELFF.

V gene TRBV29-1 combines with J gene TRBJ1-2; D is possibly TRBD1 (6 bases). Trimming pared 1 base from V and 7 bases from J, leaving 13 bases between. The germline CDR1 and CDR2 sequences are SQVTM and ANQGSEA. The CDR3 consists of 13 residues. As DNA, the CDR3 is TGCAGCGTTGAAGCCCCAGGGGTCGGTGGCTACACCTTC. It yields the protein CSVEAPGVGGYTF.